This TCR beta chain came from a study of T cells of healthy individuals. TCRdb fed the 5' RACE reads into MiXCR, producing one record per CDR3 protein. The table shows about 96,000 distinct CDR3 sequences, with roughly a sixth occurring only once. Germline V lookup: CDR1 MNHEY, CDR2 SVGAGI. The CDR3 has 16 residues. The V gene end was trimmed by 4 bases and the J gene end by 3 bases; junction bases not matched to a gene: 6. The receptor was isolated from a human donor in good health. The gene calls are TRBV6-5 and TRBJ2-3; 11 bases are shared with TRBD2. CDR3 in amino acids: CASSFRTSGFTDTQYF. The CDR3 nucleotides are TGTGCCAGCAGTTTCCGGACTAGCGGGTTTACAGATACGCAGTATTTT.